A single sample is the source of the 5 T cell receptor beta chains below, sequenced in a study of blood T cell repertoires in COVID-19. The repertoire was sequenced with immunoSEQ multiplex PCR; TCRdb's copy has only in-frame clones and lacks some. The sample lists about 300,000 clones, under 90% seen once, with around 1.9% in the top ten. The sequenced sample consisted of peripheral blood. The receptors derive from a woman in her 30s with COVID-19, enrolled during active disease.

The chain links TRBV7-2 to TRBJ2-3; 14 nucleotides agree with TRBD2. This CDR3 comprises 17 residues. Germline lookup yields CDR1 SGHTA and CDR2 FQGNSA. V lost 5 bases, J lost 4 bases, and 8 bases stayed unmatched. The chain's CDR3 is CASSHRETSGGADTQYF. Written as DNA, the CDR3 is TGTGCCAGCAGCCACCGGGAGACTAGCGGGGGGGCAGATACGCAGTATTTT.

The genes are TRBV10-2 and TRBJ1-6, with a tentative D call TRBD1 (5 bases). CDR3 length: 17 residues. V gave up 5 bases and J gave up 0 bases, with 14 bases separating them. CDR1 is WSHSY and CDR2 is SAAADI in the germline V gene. The CDR3 spells CASSTKGVSSYNSPLHF. Written as DNA, the CDR3 is TGCGCCAGCAGTACGAAAGGGGTGAGCTCCTATAATTCACCCCTCCACTTT.

This chain uses TRBV4-2 with TRBJ1-1, with D perhaps TRBD1 (5 bases). The CDR3 totals 14 residues. V dropped 6 bases and J dropped 0 bases, with 11 bases sitting between them. CDR1 LGHNA and CDR2 YNFKEQ come from the germline V gene. Written as DNA, the CDR3 is TGTGCCAGCAGACTTAGGGGAATGAACACTGAAGCTTTCTTT. Translated, it gives CASRLRGMNTEAFF.

The CDR3 DNA reads TGTGCCAGCAGCCCCAGTGGAGGACGTAGCTCCTACAATCGAAATGAGCAGTTCTTC. As protein: CASSPSGGRSSYNRNEQFF. The chain has TRBV3-1 (or the pseudogene TRBV3-2) and TRBJ2-1, with D perhaps matching TRBD2 (5 bases). Germline-derived CDR1 and CDR2 are LGHDT and YNNKEL (reference sequence). This CDR3 is built from 19 residues. V was cut by 4 bases and J by 7 bases, with 29 bases left in between.

J is TRBJ1-5 and V is TRBV3-1 (or the pseudogene TRBV3-2), with a tentative D call TRBD1 (5 bases). Germline CDR1 reads LGHDT; CDR2 reads YNNKEL (reference sequence). V was trimmed by 5 bases and J by 4 bases, leaving 9 bases between them. CDR3 size: 13 residues. The CDR3 region has the DNA TGTGCCAGCAGCACGACAGTAAATCAGCCCCAGCATTTT. Protein: CASSTTVNQPQHF.